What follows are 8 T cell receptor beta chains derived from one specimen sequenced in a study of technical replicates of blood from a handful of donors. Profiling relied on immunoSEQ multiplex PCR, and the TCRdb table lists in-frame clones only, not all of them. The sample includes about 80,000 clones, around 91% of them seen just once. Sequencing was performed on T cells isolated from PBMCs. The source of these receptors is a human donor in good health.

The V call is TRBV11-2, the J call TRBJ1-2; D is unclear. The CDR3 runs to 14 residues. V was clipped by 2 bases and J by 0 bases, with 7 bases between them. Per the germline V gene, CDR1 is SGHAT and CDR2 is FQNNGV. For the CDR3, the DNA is TGTGCCAGCAGCTTAAGCATCGCTAACTATGGCTACACCTTC. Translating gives CASSLSIANYGYTF.

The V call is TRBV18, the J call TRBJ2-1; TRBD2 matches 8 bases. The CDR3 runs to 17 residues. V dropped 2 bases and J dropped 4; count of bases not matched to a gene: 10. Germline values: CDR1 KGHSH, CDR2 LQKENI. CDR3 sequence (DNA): TGTGCCAGCTCACCAAGGGGGGCAGCGGGAGTTTACAATGAGCAGTTCTTC. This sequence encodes CASSPRGAAGVYNEQFF.

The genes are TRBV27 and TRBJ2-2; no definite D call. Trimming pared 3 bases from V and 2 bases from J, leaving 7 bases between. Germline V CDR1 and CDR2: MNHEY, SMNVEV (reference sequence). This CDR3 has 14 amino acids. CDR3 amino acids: CASSLGQNTGELFF. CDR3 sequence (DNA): TGTGCCAGCAGTTTGGGCCAAAACACCGGGGAGCTGTTTTTT.

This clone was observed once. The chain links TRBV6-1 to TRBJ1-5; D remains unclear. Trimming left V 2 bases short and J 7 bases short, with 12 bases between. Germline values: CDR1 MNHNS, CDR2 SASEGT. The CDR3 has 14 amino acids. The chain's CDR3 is CASSETPEGQPQHF. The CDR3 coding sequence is TGTGCCAGCAGTGAAACACCAGAGGGCCAGCCCCAGCATTTT.

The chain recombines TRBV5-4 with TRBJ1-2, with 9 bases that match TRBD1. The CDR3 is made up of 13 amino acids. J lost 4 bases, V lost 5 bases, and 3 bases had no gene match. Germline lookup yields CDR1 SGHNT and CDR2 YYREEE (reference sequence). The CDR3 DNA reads TGTGCCAGCAGAACAGGGGGCACCTATGGCTACACCTTC. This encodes CASRTGGTYGYTF.

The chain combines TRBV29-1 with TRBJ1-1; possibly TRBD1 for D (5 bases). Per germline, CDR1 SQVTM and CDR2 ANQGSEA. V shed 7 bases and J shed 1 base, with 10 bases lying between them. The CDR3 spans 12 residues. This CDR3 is CSGCQGNTEAFF. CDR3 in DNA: TGCAGCGGTTGTCAGGGGAACACTGAAGCTTTCTTT. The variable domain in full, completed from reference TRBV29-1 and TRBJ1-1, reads SAVISQKPSRDICQRGTSLTIQCQVDSQVTMMFWYRQQPGQSLTLIATANQGSEATYESGFVIDKFPISRPNLTFSTLTVSNMSPEDSSIYLCSGCQGNTEAFFGQGTRLTVV.

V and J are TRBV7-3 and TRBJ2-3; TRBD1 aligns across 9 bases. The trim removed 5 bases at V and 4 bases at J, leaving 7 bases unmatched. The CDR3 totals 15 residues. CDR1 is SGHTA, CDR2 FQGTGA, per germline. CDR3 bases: TGTGCCAGCAGCCCGGACAGGGGACCCCCAGATACGCAGTATTTT. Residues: CASSPDRGPPDTQYF.

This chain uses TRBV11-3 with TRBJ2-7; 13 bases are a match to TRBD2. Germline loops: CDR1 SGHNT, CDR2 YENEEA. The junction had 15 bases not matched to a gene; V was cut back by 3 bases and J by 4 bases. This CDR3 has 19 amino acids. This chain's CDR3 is CASSFPGLAGNPTHYEQYF. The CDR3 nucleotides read TGTGCCAGCAGCTTTCCGGGACTAGCGGGAAACCCGACACATTACGAGCAGTACTTC.